Below, 9 T cell receptor beta chains from the same sample are listed, as sequenced in a study of blood T cell repertoires in COVID-19. Clones were read by immunoSEQ multiplex PCR, and TCRdb kept only the in-frame ones, dropping some. The sample includes more than 8,500 clones, about 80% of them seen just once. Source material: peripheral blood. Receptors originate from a man aged 65 to 85 with active COVID-19.

This clone has more than one count but fewer than ten. V and J are TRBV7-2 and TRBJ2-1, with TRBD2 identical over 11 bases. Unmatched junction bases numbered 3, after V lost 2 bases and J lost 6 bases. The CDR3 is made up of 15 amino acids. CDR1 is SGHTA, CDR2 FQGNSA, per germline. The CDR3 region is CASSLRTSGSNEQFF. In DNA, the CDR3 is TGTGCCAGCAGCTTACGAACTAGCGGGAGCAATGAGCAGTTCTTC.

This chain connects TRBV6-6 to TRBJ2-3; a possible D gene is TRBD2 (6 bases). The germline V gene has CDR1 MNHNY and CDR2 SVGAGI (reference sequence). V lost 5 bases and J lost 0, with 9 bases in between. CDR3 length: 14 amino acids. The CDR3 DNA follows: TGTGCCAGCAGTACCCTAGCGAGCACAGATACGCAGTATTTT. Translated, it gives CASSTLASTDTQYF.

This chain connects TRBV27 to TRBJ2-3; 8 bases agree with TRBD1. V was pared by 6 bases and J by 3 bases, with 5 bases of the junction left unmatched. CDR1 is MNHEY and CDR2 is SMNVEV in the germline V gene (reference sequence). This CDR3 is 14 amino acids long. The CDR3 sequence is CASRVRQGTDTQYF. The CDR3 DNA sequence: TGTGCCAGCAGAGTCCGACAGGGGACAGATACGCAGTATTTT.

The rearrangement joins TRBV14 to TRBJ2-3; possible D gene TRBD2, 6 bases. The CDR3 totals 13 residues. Germline V lookup: CDR1 SGHDN, CDR2 FVKESK. The germline V and J ends were trimmed by 8 bases and 2 bases, with 11 bases remaining between them. CDR3 region: CASGRDFTDTQYF. In DNA, the CDR3 is TGTGCCAGCGGACGGGACTTCACAGATACGCAGTATTTT.

The CDR3 DNA is TGCGCCAGCTCCCGGGGCTCGGGAGCGTCCTACAATGAGCAGTTCTTC. Encoded protein: CASSRGSGASYNEQFF. V is TRBV5-1 and J is TRBJ2-1, with D maybe TRBD2 (6 bases). CDR3 length: 16 residues. Germline V CDR1 and CDR2: SGHRS, YFSETQ. The V gene lost 7 bases and the J gene lost 1 base, with 18 bases spanning the gap.

The rearrangement uses TRBV4-1 and TRBJ1-2, with 7 bases that match TRBD1. J gave up 4 bases and V 4 bases, and 12 bases lay outside the gene matches. From germline, CDR1 is MGHRA and CDR2 YSYEKL. CDR3 size: 16 residues. The CDR3 nucleotides read TGCGCCAGCAGCCCCGCGGGAGGGGGCGAGGTCTATGGCTACACCTTC. This sequence encodes CASSPAGGGEVYGYTF.

This rearrangement joins TRBV2 to TRBJ2-1, with D possibly TRBD2 on 6 matching bases. The CDR3 consists of 14 residues. Trimming took 8 bases from V and 0 from J, leaving 11 bases between them. Germline loops: CDR1 SNHLY, CDR2 FYNNEI. CDR3 in DNA: TGTGCCAGCGTAGCGGATAGCTCCTACAATGAGCAGTTCTTC. Residues: CASVADSSYNEQFF. The entire variable domain, with the rest obtained from reference TRBV2 and TRBJ2-1, is as follows: EPEVTQTPSHQVTQMGQEVILRCVPISNHLYFYWYRQILGQKVEFLVSFYNNEISEKSEIFDDQFSVERPDGSNFTLKIRSTKLEDSAMYFCASVADSSYNEQFFGPGTRLTVL.

The V gene is TRBV7-3, the J gene TRBJ2-3; 11 bases are shared with TRBD2. V lost 5 bases, J lost 4 bases, and 5 bases stayed unmatched. This CDR3 contains 15 residues. The germline V gene encodes CDR1 SGHTA and CDR2 FQGTGA. The CDR3 protein is CASSTLAGAPDTQYF. The DNA of the CDR3 is TGTGCCAGCAGCACACTAGCGGGGGCCCCAGATACGCAGTATTTT.

This chain links TRBV19 with TRBJ2-4, with D maybe TRBD2 (5 bases). V was cut by 8 bases and J by 0 bases, with 17 bases left in between. From germline, CDR1 is LNHDA and CDR2 SQIVND (reference sequence). The CDR3 consists of 16 residues. CDR3 in DNA: TGTGCCAGTCTTAATCGGACCGGGGTAGCCAAAAACATTCAGTACTTC. Its protein is CASLNRTGVAKNIQYF. The full variable domain, its missing parts supplied by reference TRBV19 and TRBJ2-4, is DGGITQSPKYLFRKEGQNVTLSCEQNLNHDAMYWYRQDPGQGLRLIYYSQIVNDFQKGDIAEGYSVSREKKESFPLTVTSAQKNPTAFYLCASLNRTGVAKNIQYFGAGTRLSVL.